The 9 T cell receptor beta chains listed next were all sequenced from one sample in a study of cytomegalovirus exposure and HLA in healthy donors. The PCR was carried out with 60 Vbeta primers and 13 Jbeta primers. TCRdb's copy holds only in-frame clones and misses some; the assay was immunoSEQ multiplex PCR. The repertoire holds 170,000 or so clones, with roughly 81% as singletons. Sequenced sample: PBMCs. The receptors come from a girl aged 5-17 years in good health and CMV-seropositive.

Concerning this clone itself: Its ends do not fully match the called genes, so a read error is possible. The genes are TRBV7-9 and TRBJ2-4; D might be TRBD2 (7 bases). This CDR3 contains 13 residues. The V gene's germline CDR1 is SEHNR and CDR2 FQNEAQ (reference sequence). CDR3: CATRGGGMNSQYF. The CDR3 nucleotides are TGTGCCACCCGAGGGGGAGGGATGAACAGTCAGTACTTC.

This clone has more than one count but fewer than ten. The V and J genes are TRBV19 and TRBJ1-2, with 8 bases that match TRBD1. This CDR3 has 12 residues. V trimming: 8 bases; J trimming: 2 bases; junction bases outside the gene matches: 1. In germline, CDR1 is LNHDA, CDR2 SQIVND (reference sequence). This CDR3 reads CASDRGNYGYTF. The CDR3 DNA reads as TGTGCCAGTGACAGGGGAAACTATGGCTACACCTTC.

Comment on this clone: Within the sample, other DNA sequences also encode this same CDR3. This rearrangement joins TRBV5-1 to TRBJ1-1, with D perhaps TRBD1 (5 bases). Between the trimmed V and J ends, which lost 2 bases and 2 bases, there was a span of 13 bases. Germline CDR1 and CDR2: SGHRS and YFSETQ. This CDR3 spans 15 amino acids. The CDR3 nucleotides read TGCGCCAGCAGCTTAGTCGGCCAGGGAAACACTGAAGCTTTCTTT. It is translated as CASSLVGQGNTEAFF.

This chain uses TRBV5-6 with TRBJ1-2; D is undetermined. The CDR3 covers 15 residues. Germline V gene data show CDR1 as SGHDT and CDR2 as YYEEEE. V lost 4 bases to trimming and J lost 4 bases, with 17 bases between them. The CDR3 nucleotides read TGTGCCAGCAGCCCGGCCCGGGCGGGCGGCTATGGCTACACCTTC. Residues: CASSPARAGGYGYTF.

The chain joins TRBV9 to TRBJ1-2; 8 nucleotides match TRBD1. The CDR3 sequence is 17 residues long. The V gene's germline CDR1 is SGDLS and CDR2 YYNGEE. Germline trimming cut 3 bases from V and 2 bases from J; bases unmatched to any gene: 12. Here the CDR3 reads CASSGRQGRARNYGYTF. The DNA for the CDR3 is TGTGCCAGCAGCGGACGACAGGGGAGGGCTAGGAACTATGGCTACACCTTC.

This chain joins TRBV19 and TRBJ2-5; D may be TRBD2 (5 bases). Germline CDR1 and CDR2: LNHDA and SQIVND (reference sequence). The CDR3 has 14 amino acids. V shed 1 base and J shed 4 bases, with 10 bases lying between them. The CDR3 sequence is CASSIGLAGETQYF. CDR3 bases: TGTGCCAGTAGTATAGGTCTAGCTGGAGAGACCCAGTACTTC.

The V and J genes are TRBV30 and TRBJ2-7; TRBD1 agrees at 12 bases. CDR3 size: 15 residues. The trim removed 3 bases at V and 5 bases at J, leaving 8 bases unmatched. The germline gives CDR1 GTSNPN, CDR2 SVGIG (reference sequence). CDR3 coding DNA: TGTGCCTGGAGGGGGCTCCGGGACAGGGGGCACGAGCAGTACTTC. Its translation is CAWRGLRDRGHEQYF.

This clone was seen more than once but under ten times. The V call is TRBV6-4, the J call TRBJ2-2; possibly TRBD1 for D (6 bases). This CDR3 comprises 13 residues. Trimming stripped 5 bases from V and 4 bases from J, with 8 bases between. Germline assignment: CDR1 MRHNA and CDR2 SNTAGT. The CDR3 bases are TGTGCCAGCAGTACGGACAGCACCGGGGAGCTGTTTTTT. This encodes CASSTDSTGELFF.

Here the CDR3 reads CASSTGTGAEAFF. DNA of the CDR3: TGCGCCAGCAGTACCGGGACAGGCGCTGAAGCTTTCTTT. This chain connects TRBV10-1 to TRBJ1-1; 8 bases map to TRBD1. Trimming at V came to 5 bases and at J to 6 bases, leaving 5 bases not matched to a gene. The CDR3 length is 13 residues. The germline V gene has CDR1 WNHNN and CDR2 SYGVQD (reference sequence).